The sequence of this T cell receptor (beta chain) was determined in a study of cytomegalovirus exposure and HLA in healthy donors. Study at large: A subsequent analysis stated that the 95 to 150 validation repertoires were run on the same platform as the roughly 670 first-cohort repertoires. The study's findings and limits: Most sequenced TCRs were rare (though some public TCRs occurred in many donors). Cytomegalovirus status was reportedly diagnosed by the classifier with high sensitivity and specificity. Under in vitro conditions, a few CMV-associated chains were confirmed as specific for CMV antigens.

To note about this clone: Its cognate antigen is unknown.

This CDR3 region has 14 residues. V lost 3 bases, J lost 7 bases, and 12 bases lay in between. Germline CDR1 and CDR2: SEHNR and FQNEAQ (reference sequence). Sequencing was performed with immunoSEQ multiplex PCR; in TCRdb, only in-frame clones are kept and a portion is missing. Of approximately 230,000 clones in the sample, about 90% were seen once. This rearrangement joins TRBV7-9 to TRBJ2-2; D ambiguous. The sequencing sample was made of PBMCs. The sequence came from a man aged 18 to 29 in good health and CMV-seropositive. The CDR3 loop is CASSFRGSIGELFF. Written as DNA, the CDR3 is TGTGCCAGCAGCTTTCGAGGTTCGATCGGGGAGCTGTTTTTT.